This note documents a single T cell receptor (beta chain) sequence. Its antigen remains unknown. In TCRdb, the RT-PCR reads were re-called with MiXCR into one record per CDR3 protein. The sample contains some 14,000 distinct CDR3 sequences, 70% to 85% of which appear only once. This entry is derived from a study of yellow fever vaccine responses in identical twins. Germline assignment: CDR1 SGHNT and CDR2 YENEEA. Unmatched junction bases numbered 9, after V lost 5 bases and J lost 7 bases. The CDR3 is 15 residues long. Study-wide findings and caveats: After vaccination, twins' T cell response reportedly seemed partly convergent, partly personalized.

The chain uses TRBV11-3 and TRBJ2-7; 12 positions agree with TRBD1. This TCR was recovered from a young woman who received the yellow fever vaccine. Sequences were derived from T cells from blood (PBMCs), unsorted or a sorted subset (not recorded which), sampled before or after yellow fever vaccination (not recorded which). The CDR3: CASSPPGQGAWEQYF. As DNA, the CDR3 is TGTGCCAGCAGCCCGCCGGGACAGGGGGCATGGGAGCAGTACTTC.